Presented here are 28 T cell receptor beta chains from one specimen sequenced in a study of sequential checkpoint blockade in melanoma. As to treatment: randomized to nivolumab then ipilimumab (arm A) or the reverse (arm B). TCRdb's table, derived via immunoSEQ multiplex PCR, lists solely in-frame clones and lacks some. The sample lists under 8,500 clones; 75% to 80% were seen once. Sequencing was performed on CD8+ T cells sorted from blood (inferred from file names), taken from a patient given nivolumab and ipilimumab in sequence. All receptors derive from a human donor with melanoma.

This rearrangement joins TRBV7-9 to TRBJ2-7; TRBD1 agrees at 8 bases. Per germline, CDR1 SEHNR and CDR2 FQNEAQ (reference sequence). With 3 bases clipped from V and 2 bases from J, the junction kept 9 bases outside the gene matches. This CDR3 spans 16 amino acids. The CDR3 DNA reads TGTGCCAGCAGCTTGCCCGACAGGGGCAGACCCTACGAGCAGTACTTC. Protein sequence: CASSLPDRGRPYEQYF.

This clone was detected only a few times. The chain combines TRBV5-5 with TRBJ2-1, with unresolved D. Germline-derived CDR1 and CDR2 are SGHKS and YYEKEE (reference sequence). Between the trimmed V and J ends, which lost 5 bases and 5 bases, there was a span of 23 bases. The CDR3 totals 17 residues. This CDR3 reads CASSRNPGFRSNNEQFF. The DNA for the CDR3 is TGTGCCAGCAGTCGCAACCCCGGGTTCCGGAGTAACAATGAGCAGTTCTTC.

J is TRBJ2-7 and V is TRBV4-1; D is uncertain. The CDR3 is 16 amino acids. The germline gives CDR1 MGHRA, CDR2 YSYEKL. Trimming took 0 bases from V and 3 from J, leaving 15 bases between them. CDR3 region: CASSQDLSHRVYEQYF. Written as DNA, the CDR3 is TGCGCCAGCAGCCAAGATCTTTCCCATCGGGTCTACGAGCAGTACTTC.

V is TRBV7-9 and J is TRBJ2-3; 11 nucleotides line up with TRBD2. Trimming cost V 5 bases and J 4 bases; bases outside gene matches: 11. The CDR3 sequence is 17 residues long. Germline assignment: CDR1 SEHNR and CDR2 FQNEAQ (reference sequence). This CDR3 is CASSPGTSGWMSDTQYF. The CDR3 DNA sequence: TGTGCCAGCAGCCCTGGGACTAGCGGATGGATGTCAGATACGCAGTATTTT.

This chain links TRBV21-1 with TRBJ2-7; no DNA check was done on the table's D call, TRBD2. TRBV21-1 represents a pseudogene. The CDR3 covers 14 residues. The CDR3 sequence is CASSKEASRDEQYF. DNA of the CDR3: TGTGCCAGCAGCAAAGAGGCCTCCCGGGACGAGCAGTACTTC.

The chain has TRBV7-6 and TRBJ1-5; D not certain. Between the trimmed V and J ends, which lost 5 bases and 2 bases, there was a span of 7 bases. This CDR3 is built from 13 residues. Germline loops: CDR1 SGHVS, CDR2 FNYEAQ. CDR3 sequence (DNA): TGTGCCAGCAGCACGGGTGGCAATCAGCCCCAGCATTTT. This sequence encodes CASSTGGNQPQHF.

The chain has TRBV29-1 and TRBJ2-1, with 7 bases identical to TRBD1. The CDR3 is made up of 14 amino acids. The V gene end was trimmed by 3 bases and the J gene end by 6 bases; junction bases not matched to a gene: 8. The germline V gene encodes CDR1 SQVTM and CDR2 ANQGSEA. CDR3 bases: TGCAGCGTTGAGGGGACAGAAGTGGGCAATGAGCAGTTCTTC. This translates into CSVEGTEVGNEQFF.

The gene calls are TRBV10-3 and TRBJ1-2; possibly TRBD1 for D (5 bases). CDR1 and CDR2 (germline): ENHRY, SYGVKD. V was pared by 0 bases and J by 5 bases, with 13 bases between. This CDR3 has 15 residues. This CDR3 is CAISESHLGAYGYTF. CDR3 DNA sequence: TGTGCCATCAGTGAGTCTCATCTAGGGGCGTATGGCTACACCTTC.

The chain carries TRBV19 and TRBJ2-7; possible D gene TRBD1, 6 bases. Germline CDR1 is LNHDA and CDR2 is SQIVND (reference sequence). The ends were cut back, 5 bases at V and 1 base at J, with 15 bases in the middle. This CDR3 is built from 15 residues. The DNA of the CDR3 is TGTGCCAGTAGTGCCGCAGGGGAAGGGTCCTACGAGCAGTACTTC. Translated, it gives CASSAAGEGSYEQYF.

The CDR3 nucleotides read TGTGCCAGCAGCCCCCGAGGGGGGGAGCTGTTTTTT. It specifies CASSPRGGELFF. The genes are TRBV7-3 and TRBJ2-2; D possibly corresponds to TRBD2 (5 bases). The V and J ends lost 5 bases and 8 bases respectively, with 9 bases between them. The V gene's germline CDR1 is SGHTA and CDR2 FQGTGA. The CDR3 is made up of 12 amino acids. Looking up the rest from reference TRBV7-3 and TRBJ2-2 gives the full variable domain: GAGVSQTPSNKVTEKGKYVELRCDPISGHTALYWYRQSLGQGPEFLIYFQGTGAADDSGLPNDRFFAVRPEGSVSTLKIQRTERGDSAVYLCASSPRGGELFFGEGSRLTVL.

For the CDR3, the DNA is TGTGCCAGCAGCTTAGATCCAGCGGGTACAGATACGCAGTATTTT. This gives the protein CASSLDPAGTDTQYF. The chain links TRBV11-2 to TRBJ2-3; TRBD2 might be the D (6 bases). Germline CDR1 reads SGHAT; CDR2 reads FQNNGV. The CDR3 spans 15 residues. V was trimmed by 0 bases and J by 3 bases, leaving 10 bases between them.

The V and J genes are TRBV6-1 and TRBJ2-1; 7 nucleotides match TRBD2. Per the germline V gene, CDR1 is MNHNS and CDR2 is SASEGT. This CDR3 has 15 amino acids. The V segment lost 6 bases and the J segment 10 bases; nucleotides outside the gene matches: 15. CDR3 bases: TGTGCCAGCAGCCCCCTCCCCGGGCCCGGGGGGGAGCAGTTCTTC. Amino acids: CASSPLPGPGGEQFF.

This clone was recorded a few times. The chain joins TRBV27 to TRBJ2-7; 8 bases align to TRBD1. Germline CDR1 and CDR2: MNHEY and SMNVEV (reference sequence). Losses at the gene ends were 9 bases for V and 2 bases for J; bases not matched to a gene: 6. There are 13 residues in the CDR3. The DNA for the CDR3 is TGTGCCAGTACTGGACAGGGCGCCTACGAGCAGTACTTC. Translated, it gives CASTGQGAYEQYF.

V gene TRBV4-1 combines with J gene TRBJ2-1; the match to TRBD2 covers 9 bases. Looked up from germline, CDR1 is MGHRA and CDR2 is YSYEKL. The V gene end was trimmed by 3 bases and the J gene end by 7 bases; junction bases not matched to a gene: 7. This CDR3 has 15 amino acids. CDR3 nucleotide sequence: TGCGCCAGCAGCCAGGAAGGACTAGCGTGGAATGAGCAGTTCTTC. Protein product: CASSQEGLAWNEQFF.

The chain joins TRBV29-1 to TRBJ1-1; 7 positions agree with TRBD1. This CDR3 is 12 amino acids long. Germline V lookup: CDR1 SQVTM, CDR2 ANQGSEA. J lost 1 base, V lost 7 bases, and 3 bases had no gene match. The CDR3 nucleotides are TGCAGCGCCTGGGACAGGAACACTGAAGCTTTCTTT. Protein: CSAWDRNTEAFF. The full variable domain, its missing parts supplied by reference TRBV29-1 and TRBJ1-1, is SAVISQKPSRDICQRGTSLTIQCQVDSQVTMMFWYRQQPGQSLTLIATANQGSEATYESGFVIDKFPISRPNLTFSTLTVSNMSPEDSSIYLCSAWDRNTEAFFGQGTRLTVV.

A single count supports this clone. The CDR3: CASSRQGALTGELFF. The CDR3 region has the DNA TGTGCCAGCAGCCGACAGGGGGCGCTCACCGGGGAGCTGTTTTTT. This rearrangement joins TRBV14 to TRBJ2-2, with 10 bases that match TRBD1. The V and J ends lost 4 bases and 4 bases, in that order; junction bases with no gene match: 3. Germline CDR1 reads SGHDN; CDR2 reads FVKESK. The CDR3 covers 15 residues.

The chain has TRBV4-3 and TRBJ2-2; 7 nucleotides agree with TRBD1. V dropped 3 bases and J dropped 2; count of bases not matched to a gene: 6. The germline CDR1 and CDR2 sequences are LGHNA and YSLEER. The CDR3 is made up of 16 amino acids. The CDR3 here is CASSHHRGQNTGELFF. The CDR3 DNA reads TGCGCCAGCAGCCATCACAGGGGCCAAAACACCGGGGAGCTGTTTTTT.

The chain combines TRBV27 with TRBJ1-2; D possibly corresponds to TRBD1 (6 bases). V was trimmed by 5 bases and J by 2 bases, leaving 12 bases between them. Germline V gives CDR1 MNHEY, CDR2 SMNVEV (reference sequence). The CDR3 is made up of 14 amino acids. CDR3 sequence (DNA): TGTGCCAGCAGTGGACTGGGGGCGAACTATGGCTACACCTTC. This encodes CASSGLGANYGYTF.

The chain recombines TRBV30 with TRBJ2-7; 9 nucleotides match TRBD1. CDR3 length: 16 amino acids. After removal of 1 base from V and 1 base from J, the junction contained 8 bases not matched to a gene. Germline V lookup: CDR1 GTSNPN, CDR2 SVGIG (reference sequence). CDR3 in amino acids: CAWSGTGQGYSYEQYF. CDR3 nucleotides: TGTGCCTGGAGTGGTACCGGACAGGGGTATTCCTACGAGCAGTACTTC.

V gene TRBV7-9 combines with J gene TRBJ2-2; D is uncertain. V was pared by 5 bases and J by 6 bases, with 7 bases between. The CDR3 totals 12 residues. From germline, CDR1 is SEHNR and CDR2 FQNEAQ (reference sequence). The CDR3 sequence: CASSPTAGELFF. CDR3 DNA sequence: TGTGCCAGCAGCCCCACGGCCGGGGAGCTGTTTTTT.

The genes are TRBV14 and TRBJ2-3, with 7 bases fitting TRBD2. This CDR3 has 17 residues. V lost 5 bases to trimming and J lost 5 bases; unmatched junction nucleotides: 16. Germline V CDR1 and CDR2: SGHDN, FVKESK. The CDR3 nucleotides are TGTGCCAGCAGCGCCCGCGGGGTACTAGCGTTATTAGATACGCAGTATTTT. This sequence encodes CASSARGVLALLDTQYF.

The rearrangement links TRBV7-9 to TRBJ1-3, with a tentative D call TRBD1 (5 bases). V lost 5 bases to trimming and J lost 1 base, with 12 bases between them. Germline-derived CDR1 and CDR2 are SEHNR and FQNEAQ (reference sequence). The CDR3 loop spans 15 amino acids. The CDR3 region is CASSRTQGSGNTIYF. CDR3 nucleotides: TGTGCCAGCAGCCGCACTCAGGGTTCTGGAAACACCATATATTTT.

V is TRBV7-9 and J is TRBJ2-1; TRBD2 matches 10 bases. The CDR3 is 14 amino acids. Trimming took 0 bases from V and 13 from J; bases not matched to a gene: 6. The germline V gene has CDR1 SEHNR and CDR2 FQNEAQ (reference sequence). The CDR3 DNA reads TGTGCCAGCAGCTTAGCGCTGGCTAGCGGGAGCCAGTTCTTC. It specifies CASSLALASGSQFF.

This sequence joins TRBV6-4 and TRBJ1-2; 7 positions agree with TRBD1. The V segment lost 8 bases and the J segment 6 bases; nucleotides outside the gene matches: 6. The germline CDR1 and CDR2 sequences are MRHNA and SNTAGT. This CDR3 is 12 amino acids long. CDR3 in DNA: TGTGCCAGCTACCCCGGGACAGATGGCTACACCTTC. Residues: CASYPGTDGYTF.

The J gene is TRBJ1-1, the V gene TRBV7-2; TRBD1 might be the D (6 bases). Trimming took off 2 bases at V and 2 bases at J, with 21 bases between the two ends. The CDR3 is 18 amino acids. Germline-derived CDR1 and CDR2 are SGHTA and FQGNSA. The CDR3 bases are TGTGCCAGCAGCTTATGGGAGGGGGGGCTGTCCCCAAACACTGAAGCTTTCTTT. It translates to CASSLWEGGLSPNTEAFF.

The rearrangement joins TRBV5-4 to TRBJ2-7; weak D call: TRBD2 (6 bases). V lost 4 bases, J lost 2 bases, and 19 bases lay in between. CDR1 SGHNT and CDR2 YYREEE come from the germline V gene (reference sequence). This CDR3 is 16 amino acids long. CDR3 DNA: TGTGCCAGCAGCACACTCCGGCGGGGTGGGACCTACGAGCAGTACTTC. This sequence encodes CASSTLRRGGTYEQYF.

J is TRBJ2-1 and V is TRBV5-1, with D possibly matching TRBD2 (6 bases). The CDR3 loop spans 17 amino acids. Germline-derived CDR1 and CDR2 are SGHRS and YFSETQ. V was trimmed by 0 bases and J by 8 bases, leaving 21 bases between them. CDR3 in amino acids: CASSLGAGLTGDYEQFF. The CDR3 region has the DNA TGCGCCAGCAGCTTGGGGGCTGGGCTGACGGGAGACTATGAGCAGTTCTTC.

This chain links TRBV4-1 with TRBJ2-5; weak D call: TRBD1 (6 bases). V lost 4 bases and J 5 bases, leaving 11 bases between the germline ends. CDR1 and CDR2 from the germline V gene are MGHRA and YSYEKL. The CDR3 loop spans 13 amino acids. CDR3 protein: CASSPQGGETQYF. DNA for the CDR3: TGCGCCAGCAGCCCACAGGGTGGGGAGACCCAGTACTTC.